These T cell receptor beta chains were read from a single sample in a study of identifying expanded T cells in peripheral blood. Profiled with immunoSEQ multiplex PCR; TCRdb holds only in-frame clones, not every one. The repertoire holds approximately 86,000 clones, with about 85% as singletons. What was sequenced was blood. All receptors come from a person aged 18 to 75 in good health. Each CDR3 is given without its conserved first and last residue. D genes are given only for firm matches.

D gene	CDR3 length	V gene	J gene	CDR3 protein
.	13	TRBV15	TRBJ2-3	ATSRDRVPGVTQY
TRBD2	14	TRBV9	TRBJ2-3	ASSSRLAGGSDTQY
.	12	TRBV19	TRBJ2-6	ASSVNSGANVLT
.	13	TRBV7-2	TRBJ1-1	ASRSQGWGRTEAF
.	10	TRBV6-5	.	ASSYPGDEQY
.	14	TRBV7-9	TRBJ1-1	ASSLEGGRGNTEAF
.	9	TRBV20-1	TRBJ1-2	SSRENYGYT
TRBD1	15	TRBV19	TRBJ1-4	ASSLYPPGQRNEKLF
.	11	TRBV10-3	TRBJ1-1	AISVNTNTEAF
.	11	TRBV30	TRBJ1-1	AWDTGRGTEAF
TRBD1	13	TRBV27	TRBJ1-1	ASPTGRGMNTEAF
.	15	TRBV13	TRBJ1-6	ASSPTWGGVGNSPLH
TRBD2	10	TRBV30	TRBJ2-7	ALAGGPYEQY
.	9	TRBV6-1	TRBJ2-7	ASRYEIKQY
.	11	TRBV13	TRBJ2-7	ASSPRHGAEQY
TRBD1	12	TRBV6-5	TRBJ1-5	ASSYSGGQARQH
.	11	TRBV7-9	TRBJ2-3	ASSLGRVNTQY
TRBD2	14	TRBV7-3	TRBJ2-3	ASSPRGEGGTDTQY
TRBD1	13	TRBV28	TRBJ1-5	ASSRPQGGNQPQH
.	10	TRBV2	TRBJ1-2	ASSEHPYGYT
TRBD1	14	TRBV19	TRBJ2-6	ASLAGGAFGANVLT
.	15	TRBV11-2	TRBJ2-3	ASSYDLWGRRTDTQY
TRBD1	11	TRBV5-1	TRBJ1-1	ASSPSDRGLAF
.	12	TRBV5-1	TRBJ2-5	ASSLGATEETQY
.	8	TRBV29-1	TRBJ1-1	SVYRTEAF
.	14	TRBV7-2	TRBJ2-2	ASSSYGGQGTGELF
.	17	TRBV10-2	TRBJ1-2	ASSESKVTAIGWNYGYT
.	16	TRBV19	TRBJ2-7	ASSIADVGGLHSYEQY
.	12	TRBV5-1	TRBJ2-3	ASRLEPYTDTQY
.	10	TRBV5-1	.	ASSPESYEQY
TRBD1	13	TRBV19	TRBJ1-2	ASGPRGQGKYGYT
.	10	TRBV11-3	TRBJ2-7	ASSLDNYEQY
TRBD2	11	TRBV9	TRBJ2-3	ASSVTSADTQY
TRBD1	13	TRBV5-5	TRBJ2-3	ASSWRQGSPDTQY
.	11	TRBV10-3	TRBJ1-6	AIGGGDNSPLH
.	13	TRBV11-3	TRBJ2-1	ASSLDAAIGYEQF
TRBD1	14	TRBV5-3	TRBJ1-2	ARKRGGRQGDYGYT
.	14	TRBV5-1	TRBJ2-5	ASSLSSGNGRETQY
.	11	TRBV10-3	TRBJ2-3	AISVRGSDTQY
.	11	TRBV6-5	TRBJ1-3	ASSYGVRTTIY
.	11	TRBV7-2	TRBJ1-3	ASSVNLGNTIY